The 3 T cell receptor beta chains listed next were all sequenced from one sample in a study of cytotoxic CD8 clonotypes in ibrutinib-treated CLL. TCRdb keeps only in-frame clones here, not all; method: immunoSEQ multiplex PCR. The sample contains under 200,000 clones, around 80% of which appear only once. Sequencing was performed on PBMCs, taken after 24 months of ibrutinib treatment. These TCRs come from a human donor with chronic lymphocytic leukemia.

The gene calls are TRBV14 and TRBJ2-7; D perhaps matches TRBD1 (5 bases). V was shortened by 3 bases and J by 6 bases, with 15 bases between the two germline ends. Germline CDR1 SGHDN, CDR2 FVKESK. This CDR3 has 14 amino acids. CDR3 sequence reads: CASSHLETVTEQYF. The CDR3 DNA is TGTGCCAGCAGCCACCTTGAGACAGTAACCGAGCAGTACTTC.

J is TRBJ2-6 and V is TRBV27, with TRBD1 identical over 7 bases. Germline CDR1 MNHEY, CDR2 SMNVEV (reference sequence). After removal of 5 bases from V and 0 bases from J, the junction contained 4 bases not matched to a gene. CDR3 length: 16 residues. CDR3: CASSPQGRSGANVLTF. CDR3 nucleotide sequence: TGTGCCAGCAGTCCACAGGGGCGCTCTGGGGCCAACGTCCTGACTTTC.

V is TRBV4-1 and J is TRBJ1-2; D remains ambiguous. Looked up from germline, CDR1 is MGHRA and CDR2 is YSYEKL. With 0 bases removed from V and 7 bases from J, the gap between germline ends came to 6 bases. The CDR3 spans 12 residues. CDR3 amino acids: CASSQEPVGYTF. CDR3 DNA: TGCGCCAGCAGCCAAGAACCAGTTGGCTACACCTTC.